This TCR beta chain was sequenced in a study of T-cell reconstitution after alpha-beta-depleted transplantation in children. Findings and limits, study-wide: TCRbeta diversity was high at day 60 in some patients (a result of surviving recipient T cells and thymic progenitors). Several hundred expanded graft clones reportedly were the source of alpha-beta T cells about two months after transplant. Most T-cell counts and diversity one year after the transplant came from T cells that were newly produced.

The CDR3 has 16 residues. V lost 1 base, J lost 1 base, and 12 bases lay in between. Germline assignment: CDR1 MNHEY and CDR2 SMNVEV (reference sequence). Unique molecular identifiers were incorporated when the TCRbeta library was constructed. TCRdb re-called the PCR reads through MiXCR, storing one row per CDR3 protein. The sample lists more than 75,000 distinct CDR3 sequences; roughly a quarter were seen once. Turning to this clonotype: The antigen remains undetermined.

The specimen comprised PBMCs, sampled before TCRalphabeta/CD19-depleted stem cell transplant. This chain joins TRBV27 and TRBJ2-3; D is possibly TRBD2 (6 bases). This sequence was found in a boy aged 2 to 10 with acute lymphoblastic leukemia, due to receive a stem cell transplant. CDR3 residues: CASSLWRRGGTDTQYF. DNA for the CDR3: TGTGCCAGCAGTTTATGGCGGAGGGGCGGCACAGATACGCAGTATTTT.